The present entry profiles one T cell receptor (beta chain) with its context. Its antigen is currently unknown. This CDR3 is 17 amino acids long. With 4 bases removed from V and 3 bases from J, the gap between germline ends came to 21 bases. Germline CDR1 and CDR2: SGHNT and YENEEA. The protocol was immunoSEQ multiplex PCR, while the TCRdb copy is restricted to in-frame clones and leaves out a portion. The data show roughly 32,000 clones, with 80% to 85% seen just once and approximately 20% held by the top ten. This specimen comes from a study of OX40 agonist ivuxolimab in advanced cancers. Across the study: The treatment was a fully human IgG2 OX40 agonist, ivuxolimab. Whole-study results and caveats: It was not determined which antigens were specifically recognized by the peripheral T cells that had undergone clonal expansion.

V and J are TRBV11-3 and TRBJ1-2; weak D call: TRBD1 (5 bases). This material consisted of CD4+ or CD8+ T cells sorted from blood, taken in a trial of the OX40 agonist ivuxolimab. The TCR sequence derives from an adult with an advanced solid tumor such as melanoma, head and neck, liver or kidney cancer. CDR3 nucleotide sequence: TGTGCCAGCAGCTCTCGCCTGTGGGGGAGAGATTACTATGGCTACACCTTC. Protein: CASSSRLWGRDYYGYTF. The full variable domain, rest sourced from reference TRBV11-3 and TRBJ1-2, is EAGVVQSPRYKIIEKKQPVAFWCNPISGHNTLYWYLQNLGQGPELLIRYENEEAVDDSQLPKDRFSAERLKGVDSTLKIQPAELGDSAVYLCASSSRLWGRDYYGYTFGSGTRLTVV.